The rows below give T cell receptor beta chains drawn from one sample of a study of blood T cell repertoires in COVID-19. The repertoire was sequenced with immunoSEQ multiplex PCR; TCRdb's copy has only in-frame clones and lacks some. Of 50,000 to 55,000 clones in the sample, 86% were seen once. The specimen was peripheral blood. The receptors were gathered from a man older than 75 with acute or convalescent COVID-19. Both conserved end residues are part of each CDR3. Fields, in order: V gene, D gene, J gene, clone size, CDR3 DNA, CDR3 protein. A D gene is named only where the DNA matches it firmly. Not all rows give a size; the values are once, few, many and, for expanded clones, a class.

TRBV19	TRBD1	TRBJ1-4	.	TGTGCCAGTAGAGATAGAGCAGGGGGCCTTGAAAAACTGTTTTTT	CASRDRAGGLEKLFF
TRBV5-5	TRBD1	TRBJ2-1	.	TGTGCCAGCAGCTTGGGAGACAGGGGGGGTGAGCAGTTCTTC	CASSLGDRGGEQFF
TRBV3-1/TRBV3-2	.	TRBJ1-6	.	TGTGCCAGCAGCCAAAACCCAACTTCCATGTCACCCCTCCACTTT	CASSQNPTSMSPLHF
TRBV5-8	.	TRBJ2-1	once	TGTGCCAGCAGGCACTATAACTCCTACAATGAGCAGTTCTTC	CASRHYNSYNEQFF
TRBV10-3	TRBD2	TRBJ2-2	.	TGTGCCATCAGCCCTCACGTAGCGGGGGCGAACACCGGGGAGCTGTTTTTT	CAISPHVAGANTGELFF
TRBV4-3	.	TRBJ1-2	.	TGCGCCAGCAGCCCCCAGAGCACGGGGAGAGGCTACACCTTC	CASSPQSTGRGYTF
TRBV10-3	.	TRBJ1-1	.	TGTGCCATCAAGGTAACGGGATTGAACACTGAAGCTTTCTTT	CAIKVTGLNTEAFF
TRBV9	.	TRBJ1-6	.	TGTGCCAGCAGGCAGGGTGTAGGTAATTCACCCCTCCACTTT	CASRQGVGNSPLHF
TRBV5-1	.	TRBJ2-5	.	TGCGCCAGCAGCTTGGGCGGGGACCAAGAGACCCAGTACTTC	CASSLGGDQETQYF
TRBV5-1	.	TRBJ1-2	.	TGCGCCAGCAGGCGAGACAGCTCCCCTAACTATGGCTACACCTTC	CASRRDSSPNYGYTF
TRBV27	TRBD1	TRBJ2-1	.	TGTGCCAGCAGCCTATTTAGGACAGGGTCCTACAATGAGCAGTTCTTC	CASSLFRTGSYNEQFF
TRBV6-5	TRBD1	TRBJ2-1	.	TGTGCCAGCAGTTTTTCAGGACAGGGGTCCTACAATGAGCAGTTCTTC	CASSFSGQGSYNEQFF
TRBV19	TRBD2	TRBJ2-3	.	TGTGCCAGTAGTCTAAGACACCTAGCGGGGCCACCCACAGATACGCAGTATTTT	CASSLRHLAGPPTDTQYF
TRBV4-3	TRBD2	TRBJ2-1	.	TGCGCCAGCAGCCCCCGGGCGGGGGGACCCGTTAATGAGCAGTTCTTC	CASSPRAGGPVNEQFF
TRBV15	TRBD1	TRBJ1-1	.	TGTGCCACCAGCAGAGTCTTCGGACAGGGTATGAACACTGAAGCTTTCTTT	CATSRVFGQGMNTEAFF
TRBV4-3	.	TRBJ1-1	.	TGCGCCAGCAGCCAAGATGGGAGGCACACTGAAGCTTTCTTT	CASSQDGRHTEAFF
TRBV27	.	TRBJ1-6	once	TGTGCCAGCAGTTTTCGGCAGGGTCCGAGCTCCTATAATTCACCCCTCCACTTT	CASSFRQGPSSYNSPLHF
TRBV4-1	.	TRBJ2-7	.	TGCGCCAGCAGCCAAGAAATCCGGATGGGTTGGGGAGTGGGGGAGCAGTACTTC	CASSQEIRMGWGVGEQYF
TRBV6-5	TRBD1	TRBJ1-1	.	TGTGCCAGCAGTTACTTCGGGACAGGGGACACTGAAGCTTTCTTT	CASSYFGTGDTEAFF
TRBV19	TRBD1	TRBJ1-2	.	TGTGCCAGTAGTATATCCGGACAGGTCCACAATGGCTACACCTTC	CASSISGQVHNGYTF
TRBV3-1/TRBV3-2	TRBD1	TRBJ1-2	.	TGTGCCAGCAGTCCTAACCCGGGACAGGGAAACTATGGCTACACCTTC	CASSPNPGQGNYGYTF
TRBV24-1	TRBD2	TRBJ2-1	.	TGTGCCACCAGTGATAGGACTAGCGGGCCCTACAATGAGCAGTTCTTC	CATSDRTSGPYNEQFF
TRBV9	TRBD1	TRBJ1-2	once	TGTGCCAGCAGCGTAGGATCGACAGGGGCGCAAAACGGTGGCTACACCTTC	CASSVGSTGAQNGGYTF
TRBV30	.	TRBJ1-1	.	TGTGCCCGATCCACAGGCACTGAAGCTTTCTTT	CARSTGTEAFF
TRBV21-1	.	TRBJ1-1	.	TGTGCCAGCAGCAAAGAAAGGGGCGGGAACACTGAAGCTTTCTTT	CASSKERGGNTEAFF
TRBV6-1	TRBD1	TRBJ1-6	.	TGTGCCAGCAGTGAGGTGGGACAGGGGGATAATTCACCCCTCCACTTT	CASSEVGQGDNSPLHF
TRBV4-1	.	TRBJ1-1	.	TGCGCCAGCAGCCAAGAGGGGAGGAGGGACACTGAAGCTTTCTTT	CASSQEGRRDTEAFF
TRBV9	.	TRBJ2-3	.	TGTGCCAGCAGCGGTACAGGGCTCGATACGCAGTATTTT	CASSGTGLDTQYF
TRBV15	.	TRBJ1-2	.	TGTGCCACCAGCAGAGATCCGACTATGGGCAGGAACTATGGCTACACCTTC	CATSRDPTMGRNYGYTF
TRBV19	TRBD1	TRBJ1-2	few	TGTGCCAGTAGTCCTCCGGGACAGAGAGGAGGCTACACCTTC	CASSPPGQRGGYTF
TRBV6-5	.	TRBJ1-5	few	TGTGCCAGCAGTACAACGATTAATCAGCCCCAGCATTTT	CASSTTINQPQHF
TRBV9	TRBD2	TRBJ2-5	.	TGTGCCAGCAGCTCGGGACTAGCGGGGGCCCAAGAGACCCAGTACTTC	CASSSGLAGAQETQYF
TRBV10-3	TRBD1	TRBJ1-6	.	TGTGCCATCAGTGACCCGGGACAGGGGTATTCACCCCTCCACTTT	CAISDPGQGYSPLHF
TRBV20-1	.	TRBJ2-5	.	TGCAGTGCCCGGGGAACGCAGACCCAGTACTTC	CSARGTQTQYF
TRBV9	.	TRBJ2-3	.	TGTGCCAGCAGCGAGGGGAAAGCGCCCACAGATACGCAGTATTTT	CASSEGKAPTDTQYF
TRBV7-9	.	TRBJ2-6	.	TGTGCCAGCAGCTTAGAGTCCAGGGGGGTCTCTGGGGCCAACGTCCTGACTTTC	CASSLESRGVSGANVLTF